This T cell receptor beta chain came from a study of cytomegalovirus exposure and HLA in healthy donors. Here immunoSEQ multiplex PCR was the method, and the copy in TCRdb shows in-frame clones only, minus some. The table includes tens of thousands of clones, roughly 95% detected once. V shed 8 bases and J shed 7 bases, with 11 bases lying between them. Germline V gives CDR1 SNHLY, CDR2 FYNNEI. This CDR3 is 11 amino acids long. Overall study findings and caveats: Cytomegalovirus association was listed for approximately 150 TCR beta chains. A later analysis found first-cohort TCR clusters tended to co-occur in the approximately 120 validation repertoires.

This clone came up once. Its antigen is not identified. The V gene is TRBV2, the J gene TRBJ2-5; a weak D match, TRBD2 (6 bases). Sequenced material: PBMCs. The sequence was collected from a young woman in good health and CMV-seropositive. Here the CDR3 DNA reads TGTGCCAGCGGGATGGGGGGGACCCAGTACTTC. Its protein product is CASGMGGTQYF.